Sequencing of this TCR beta chain was carried out in a study of Ad26.COV2.S vaccination and SARS-CoV-2 variants. The overall study: The donor participated in the COV1001 trial, in its Ad26.COV2.S arm. By the intramuscular route, Ad26.COV2.S was given once, or twice 56 days apart. Study-wide points: Reportedly, after vaccination the spike-specific CD8+ and CD4+ T cell responses displayed substantial breadth. From the TCR breadth and depth analyses, total T cell responses may have been underestimated.

The treatment here: approximately 18 received Ad26.COV2.S at low or high dose, single or two shots; about 5 received placebo; per-sample allocation not given. Sampling was done on day 63 after the first vaccine or placebo injection. V lost 5 bases to trimming and J lost 4 bases, with 14 bases between them. The CDR3 has 14 amino acids. Germline values: CDR1 MDHEN, CDR2 SYDVKM. In regard to this clone: Its cognate antigen is unknown.

Using immunoSEQ multiplex PCR, the repertoire was profiled, and TCRdb retains in-frame clones only, with some absent. The top ten hold more than 10% of the sample, which has some 480,000 clones, roughly nine tenths seen once. Sample: peripheral blood, taken in a trial of Ad26.COV2.S vaccine versus placebo. The receptor was derived from a person between 18 and 60 years old who received the Ad26.COV2.S COVID-19 vaccine or a placebo. The chain is built from TRBV28 and TRBJ1-2; tentatively, D is TRBD1 (5 bases). The CDR3: CASSPTGAVYGYTF. CDR3 DNA: TGTGCCAGCAGTCCTACAGGAGCTGTCTATGGCTACACCTTC.